This T cell receptor beta chain was identified during a study of CD8 T cells in Susac syndrome. After extraction with the RNeasy kit, roughly 0.45 to 1 ug of the RNA was reverse transcribed using random hexamers. Across 54 Vbeta and 13 Jbeta, immunoSEQ multiplex PCR amplified TCR beta CDR3. TCRdb processed the immunoSEQ multiplex PCR reads anew with MiXCR; each CDR3 protein has one entry. Of about 140,000 distinct CDR3 sequences listed, roughly 95% are singletons. The sequence derives from a human donor with multiple sclerosis. The sequencing input was CD4+ T cells from PBMCs.

The CDR3 DNA follows: TGTGCCAGCAGCCTAGGAGGGCCGTGGAACGAGCAGTACTTC. It codes for CASSLGGPWNEQYF. The V and J genes are TRBV3-1 and TRBJ2-7; a weak D match, TRBD2 (6 bases). With 4 bases removed from V and 5 bases from J, the gap between germline ends came to 15 bases. The CDR3 runs to 14 residues. CDR1 is LGHDT and CDR2 is YNNKEL in the germline V gene (reference sequence).